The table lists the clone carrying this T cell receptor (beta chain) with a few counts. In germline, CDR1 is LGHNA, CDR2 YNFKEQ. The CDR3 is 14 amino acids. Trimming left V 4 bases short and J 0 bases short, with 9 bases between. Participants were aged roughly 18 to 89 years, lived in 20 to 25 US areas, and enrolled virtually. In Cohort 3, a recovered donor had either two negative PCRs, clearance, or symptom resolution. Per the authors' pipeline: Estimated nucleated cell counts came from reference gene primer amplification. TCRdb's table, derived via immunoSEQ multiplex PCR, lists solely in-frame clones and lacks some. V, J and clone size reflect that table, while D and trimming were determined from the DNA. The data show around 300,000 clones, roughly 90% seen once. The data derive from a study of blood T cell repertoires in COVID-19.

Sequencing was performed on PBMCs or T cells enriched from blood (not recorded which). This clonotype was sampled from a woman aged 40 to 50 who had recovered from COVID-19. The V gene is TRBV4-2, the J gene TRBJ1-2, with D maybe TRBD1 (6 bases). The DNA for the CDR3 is TGTGCCAGCAGCCCGTGGGGGCCTAACTATGGCTACACCTTC. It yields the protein CASSPWGPNYGYTF.